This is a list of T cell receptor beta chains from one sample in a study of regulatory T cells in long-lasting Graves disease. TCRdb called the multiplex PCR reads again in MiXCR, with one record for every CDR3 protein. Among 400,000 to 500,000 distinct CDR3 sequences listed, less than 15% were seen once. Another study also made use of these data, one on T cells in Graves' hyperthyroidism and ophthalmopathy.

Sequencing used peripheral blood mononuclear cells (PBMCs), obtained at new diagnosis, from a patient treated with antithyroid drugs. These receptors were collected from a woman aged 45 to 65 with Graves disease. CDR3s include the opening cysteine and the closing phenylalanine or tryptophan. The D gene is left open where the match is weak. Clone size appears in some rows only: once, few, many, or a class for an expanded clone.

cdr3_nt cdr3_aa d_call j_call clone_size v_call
TGTGCCTGGAGTAGCCAATCGGAGAGTGAGCAGTTCTTC CAWSSQSESEQFF . TRBJ2-1 many TRBV30
TGTGCCAGCAGTTACAGACAGGGGACTGACAATTCACCCCTCCACTTT CASSYRQGTDNSPLHF TRBD1 TRBJ1-6 . TRBV12-3/TRBV12-4
TGTGCCAGCAGCTCAAGAGAGGTCTATGGCTACACCTTC CASSSREVYGYTF . TRBJ1-2 many TRBV28
TGTGCCTGGAGTGGGGAGACCGGGGAGCTGTTTTTT CAWSGETGELFF . TRBJ2-2 many TRBV30
TGTGCCAGCAGTTTGGTTAGACTAGCGGGAGGATGGGAGACCCAGTACTTC CASSLVRLAGGWETQYF TRBD2 TRBJ2-5 many TRBV12-3/TRBV12-4
TGTGCCTGCAACTTAGCGGGAGTACACTACGAGCAGTACTTC CACNLAGVHYEQYF TRBD2 TRBJ2-7 many TRBV30
TGTGTCAGCAGTGTGGATAGCGGGACGTCCTACGAGCAGTACTTC CVSSVDSGTSYEQYF TRBD2 TRBJ2-7 few TRBV2
TGTGCCAGCAGCTTGGAGACAGGGTTCGATGAAAAACTGTTTTTT CASSLETGFDEKLFF TRBD1 TRBJ1-4 . TRBV5-8
TGTGCCAGCAGCGCCGGGGACAGTCCCAATCAGCCCCAGCATTTT CASSAGDSPNQPQHF TRBD1 TRBJ1-5 few TRBV9
TGCAGTGCCGCCGGGACAGGGGGATCGATGAGCTATGGCTACACCTTC CSAAGTGGSMSYGYTF TRBD1 TRBJ1-2 many TRBV20-1
TGCAGCCTTTGGGCGGGAGCATCCTACAATGAGCAGTTCTTC CSLWAGASYNEQFF TRBD2 TRBJ2-1 . TRBV29-1
TGCGCCAGCAGTTTTTCGGGGGATAAAGAGACCCAGTACTTC CASSFSGDKETQYF . TRBJ2-5 . TRBV10-2
TGCAGCGTTGATCGTTTGGCTAGCGGTACCACAGATACGCAGTATTTT CSVDRLASGTTDTQYF TRBD2 TRBJ2-3 few TRBV29-1
TGCAGTGCCCGGAGGGGTAGCGGTGGGGCGGCAGATACGCAGTATTTT CSARRGSGGAADTQYF . TRBJ2-3 many TRBV20-1
TGTGCCAGCAGTTTAGGGCAGCAATTCCCCAATCAGCCCCAGCATTTT CASSLGQQFPNQPQHF . TRBJ1-5 many TRBV12-3/TRBV12-4
TGTGCCAGCAGCCCCTGGCGCTCTAATGAAAAACTGTTTTTT CASSPWRSNEKLFF . TRBJ1-4 many TRBV12-3/TRBV12-4